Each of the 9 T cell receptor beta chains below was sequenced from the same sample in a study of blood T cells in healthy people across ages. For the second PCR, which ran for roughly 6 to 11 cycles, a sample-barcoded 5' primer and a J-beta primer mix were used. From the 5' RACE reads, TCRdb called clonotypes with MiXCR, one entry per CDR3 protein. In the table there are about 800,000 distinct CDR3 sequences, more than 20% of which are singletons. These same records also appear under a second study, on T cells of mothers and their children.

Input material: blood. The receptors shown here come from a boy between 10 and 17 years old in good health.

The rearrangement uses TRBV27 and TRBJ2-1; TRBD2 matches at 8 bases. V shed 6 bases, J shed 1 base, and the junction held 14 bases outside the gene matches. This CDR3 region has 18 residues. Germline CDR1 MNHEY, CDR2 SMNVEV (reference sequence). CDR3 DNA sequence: TGTGCCAGCAGACGTGGGCCGGGGCGGGAGGTTTCCTACAATGAGCAGTTCTTC. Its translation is CASRRGPGREVSYNEQFF.

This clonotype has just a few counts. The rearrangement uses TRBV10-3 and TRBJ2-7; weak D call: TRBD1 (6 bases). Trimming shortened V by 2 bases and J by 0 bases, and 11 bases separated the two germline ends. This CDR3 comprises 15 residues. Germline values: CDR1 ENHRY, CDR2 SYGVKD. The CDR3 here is CAISERTASSYEQYF. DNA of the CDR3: TGTGCCATCAGTGAGCGGACAGCGAGCTCCTACGAGCAGTACTTC.

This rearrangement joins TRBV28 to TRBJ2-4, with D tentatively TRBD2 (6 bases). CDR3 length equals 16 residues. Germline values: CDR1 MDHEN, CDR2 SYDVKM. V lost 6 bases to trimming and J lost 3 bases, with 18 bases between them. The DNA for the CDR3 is TGTGCCAGCAGGGGACTTTTCCCAGAGGGCAAAAACATTCAGTACTTC. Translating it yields CASRGLFPEGKNIQYF.

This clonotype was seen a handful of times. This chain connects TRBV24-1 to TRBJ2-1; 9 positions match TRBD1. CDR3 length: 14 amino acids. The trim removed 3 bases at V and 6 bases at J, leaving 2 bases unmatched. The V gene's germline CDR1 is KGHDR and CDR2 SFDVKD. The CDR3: CATSDETGGNEQFF. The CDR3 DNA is TGTGCCACCAGTGATGAGACAGGGGGCAATGAGCAGTTCTTC.

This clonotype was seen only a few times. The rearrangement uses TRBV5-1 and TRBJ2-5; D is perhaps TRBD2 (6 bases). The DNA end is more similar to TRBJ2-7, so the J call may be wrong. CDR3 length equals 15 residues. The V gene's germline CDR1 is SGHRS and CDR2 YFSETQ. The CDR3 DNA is TGCGCCAGCAGCTATGACGGGACTTTTAACTACGAGCAGTACTTC. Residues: CASSYDGTFNYEQYF.

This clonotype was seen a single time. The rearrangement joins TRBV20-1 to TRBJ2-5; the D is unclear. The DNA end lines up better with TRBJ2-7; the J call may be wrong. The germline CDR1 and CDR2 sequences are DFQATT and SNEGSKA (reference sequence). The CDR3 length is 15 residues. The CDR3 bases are TGCAGTGCATCCCCGGACGCACTACAAGGGTACGAGCAGTACTTC. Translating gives CSASPDALQGYEQYF.

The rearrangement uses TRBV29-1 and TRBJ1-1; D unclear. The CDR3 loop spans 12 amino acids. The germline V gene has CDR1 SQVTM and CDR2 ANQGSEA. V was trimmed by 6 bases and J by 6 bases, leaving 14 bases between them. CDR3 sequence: CSVRTAFAEAFF. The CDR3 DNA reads TGCAGCGTAAGGACGGCCTTCGCTGAAGCTTTCTTT.

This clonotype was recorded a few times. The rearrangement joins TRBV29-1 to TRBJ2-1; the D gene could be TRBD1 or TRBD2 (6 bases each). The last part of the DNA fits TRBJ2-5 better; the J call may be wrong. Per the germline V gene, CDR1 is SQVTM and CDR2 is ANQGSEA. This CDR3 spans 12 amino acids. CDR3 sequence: CSVTEGGETQYF. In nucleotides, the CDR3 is TGCAGCGTGACGGAGGGGGGAGAGACCCAGTACTTC.

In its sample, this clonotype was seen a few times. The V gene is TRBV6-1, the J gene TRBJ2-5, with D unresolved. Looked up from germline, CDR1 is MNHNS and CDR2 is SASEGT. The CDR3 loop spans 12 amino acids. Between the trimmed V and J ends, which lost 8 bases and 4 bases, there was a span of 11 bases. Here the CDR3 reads CASGVNLETQYF. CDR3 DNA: TGTGCCAGCGGGGTAAACTTAGAGACCCAGTACTTC.